These T cell receptor beta chains were read from a single sample in a study of blood T cell repertoires in COVID-19. Clones were read by immunoSEQ multiplex PCR, and TCRdb kept only the in-frame ones, dropping some. The sample comprises 200,000 to 300,000 clones, approximately 84% of which are singletons, and more than 4% rests with the top ten. Specimen: peripheral blood. These receptors all come from a man in his fifties with acute or convalescent COVID-19. Both conserved end residues are part of each CDR3. The D gene is left open where the match is weak. Clone size is shown for a subset of rows, as once, few, many or a class of expanded clone.

TRBV7-2	.	.	TRBJ2-5	TGTGCCAGCAGCTTAGACCCTAGCGCAGAGACCCAGTACTTC	CASSLDPSAETQYF
TRBV7-9	.	.	TRBJ2-3	TGTGCCAGCAGCGCCACAGGGTCAGATACGCAGTATTTT	CASSATGSDTQYF
TRBV9	TRBD1	.	TRBJ2-7	TGTGCCAGCAGCGTAACTCCGGACAGGGGGGCCTACGAGCAGTACTTC	CASSVTPDRGAYEQYF
TRBV2	TRBD2	.	TRBJ2-1	TGTGCCAGCAGGAGCGGGAGGGCCCCCTACAATGAGCAGTTCTTC	CASRSGRAPYNEQFF
TRBV19	.	.	TRBJ1-2	TGTGCCAGTAGTATAGTGGACAGAACCGATGGCTACACCTTC	CASSIVDRTDGYTF
TRBV6-6	.	.	TRBJ2-7	TGTGCCAGCACCCTAAACTACGAGCAGTACTTC	CASTLNYEQYF
TRBV7-9	TRBD1	.	TRBJ1-1	TGTGCCAGCAGCTTAGCGCTCCGTCAGGGGGCTGACACTGAAGCTTTCTTT	CASSLALRQGADTEAFF
TRBV3-1/TRBV3-2	.	once	TRBJ1-3	TGTGCCAGCAGCTCAGGGGTCGGCTCTGGAAACACCATATATTTT	CASSSGVGSGNTIYF
TRBV29-1	.	.	TRBJ2-5	TGCAGCGTTGACACCTCCAGAGAGACCCAGTACTTC	CSVDTSRETQYF
TRBV5-1	.	.	TRBJ2-7	TGCGCCAGCAGCTTGGAGACTAGTTACGACGAGCAGTACTTC	CASSLETSYDEQYF
TRBV9	.	few	TRBJ2-1	TGTGCCAGCGGGCCAGGGTACGGGTACAATGAGCAGTTCTTC	CASGPGYGYNEQFF
TRBV14	.	.	TRBJ1-6	TGTGCCAGCAGCCAGGTGGGAGCTAGCCCAAATAATTCACCCCTCCACTTT	CASSQVGASPNNSPLHF
TRBV11-3	TRBD1	.	TRBJ2-7	TGTGCCAGCGGAACCCGACAGGGGGCCTACGAGCAGTACTTC	CASGTRQGAYEQYF
TRBV7-9	.	.	TRBJ2-2	TGTGCCTGCACTAAACCCCGAGGGAGTCTAGCCGGGGAGCTGTTTTTT	CACTKPRGSLAGELFF
TRBV5-4	TRBD1	.	TRBJ1-4	TGTGCCAGCAGCCGGACAGGGGGGGAAAAACTGTTTTTT	CASSRTGGEKLFF
TRBV5-6	.	.	TRBJ2-1	TGTGCCAGCAGCTTGGCTGACAATGAGCAGTTCTTC	CASSLADNEQFF
TRBV4-1	.	.	TRBJ1-2	TGCGCCAGCAGCCAGAGCGGGAACTATGGCTACACCTTC	CASSQSGNYGYTF
TRBV24-1	TRBD1	.	TRBJ2-5	TGTGCCACCAGTGATCGACAGGGTCAAGAGACCCAGTACTTC	CATSDRQGQETQYF
TRBV3-1/TRBV3-2	TRBD2	.	TRBJ2-1	TGTGCCAGCAGCCAGGTCGGGGGGGTCTACAATGAGCAGTTCTTC	CASSQVGGVYNEQFF
TRBV5-1	.	.	TRBJ2-2	TGCGCCAGCAGCTTATCGGCCGGGGAGCTGTTTTTT	CASSLSAGELFF
TRBV4-2	.	.	TRBJ2-1	TGTGCCAGCAGCCAAGCGTTTCTCCGGGAGTTAAAGGTTGAGCAGTTCTTC	CASSQAFLRELKVEQFF
TRBV7-6	.	.	TRBJ2-7	TGTGCCAGCAGTCAGTCCTCGGCAGGGGTCTACGAGCAGTACTTC	CASSQSSAGVYEQYF
TRBV19	TRBD1	once	TRBJ1-1	TGTGCCAGTAATAGACAGGGGGGACGAACTGAAGCTTTCTTT	CASNRQGGRTEAFF
TRBV24-1	TRBD1	.	TRBJ1-3	TGTGCCACCAGTGAGGCGACAGGGACTGGAAACACCATATATTTT	CATSEATGTGNTIYF
TRBV24-1	TRBD1	.	TRBJ2-5	TGTGCCACCAGTGACCGGACAGGGGGGCACCAAGAGACCCAGTACTTC	CATSDRTGGHQETQYF
TRBV7-9	TRBD1	.	TRBJ2-1	TGTGCCAGCAGCTCAGGAACAGGGGGGAGTTCCTACAATGAGCAGTTCTTC	CASSSGTGGSSYNEQFF
TRBV13	.	once	TRBJ2-7	TGTGCCAGCAGCTCCCCAGACAGACCCTACGAGCAGTACTTC	CASSSPDRPYEQYF
TRBV18	TRBD1	once	TRBJ2-7	TGTGCCAGCTCATCTAACAGGGGGTTCGACGAGCAGTACTTC	CASSSNRGFDEQYF
TRBV5-8	TRBD2	once	TRBJ2-4	TGTGCCAGCAGCTTGGGGGGGGGAAACATTCAGTACTTC	CASSLGGGNIQYF
TRBV4-2	.	.	TRBJ2-7	TGTGCCAGCAGCCAAGTACTAGCCCTCAGCTCCTACGAGCAGTACTTC	CASSQVLALSSYEQYF
TRBV7-3	.	.	TRBJ2-7	TGTGCCAGCAGCTTAGGATTTCGGGGATTCTACGAGCAGTACTTC	CASSLGFRGFYEQYF
TRBV19	.	.	TRBJ1-2	TGTGCCAGTAGTATTGCCAGGGGAGCCACAAATTTCTATGGCTACACCTTC	CASSIARGATNFYGYTF
TRBV10-3	.	.	TRBJ2-7	TGTGCCATCAGTGAGTCAGGGGACGAGCAGTACTTC	CAISESGDEQYF
TRBV4-2	TRBD2	.	TRBJ2-4	TGTGCCAGCAGCCAAGAGCCGGCGGGGCGGGGGGTAGCCAAAAACATTCAGTACTTC	CASSQEPAGRGVAKNIQYF
TRBV6-5	TRBD1	.	TRBJ1-5	TGTGCCAGCAGGACAGGGACATATAGCAATCAGCCCCAGCATTTT	CASRTGTYSNQPQHF